This T cell receptor beta chain was captured in a study of beta chain features in type 1 diabetes. Overall study findings and caveats: VDJ junctions sequenced from type 1 diabetes patients showed fewer insertions and more deletions. Reads derived from cDNA could over-represent cells showing high TCR expression. Moderate but significant shortening of TCRB CDR3s was recorded in all four CD4+ subsets from Type 1 diabetes patients.

Expressed TCRB transcripts got sequenced, as all isolated RNA was reverse transcribed. Roughly 960,000 reads per sample were averaged for stem cell-like memory samples. Using immunoSEQ multiplex PCR, the repertoire was profiled, and TCRdb retains in-frame clones only, with some absent. Of some 47,000 clones in the sample, roughly 45% are singletons; the top ten hold approximately 0.13%. Note on this clone: Its cognate antigen is unknown.

A sort by CD45RO/CCR7/CD25/CD127/CD95/CD27 yielded CD4+ naive, central memory, regulatory and stem cell-like memory cells. With 2 bases removed from V and 0 bases from J, the gap between germline ends came to 8 bases. The CDR3 contains 15 residues. Germline V gene sequence: CDR1 SGDLS, CDR2 YYNGEE. This TCR derives from a man younger than 40 with type 1 diabetes. The sample taken for sequencing was stem cell memory CD4+ T cells from blood. V is TRBV9 and J is TRBJ1-4; D not certain. CDR3: CASSVRPSTNEKLFF. The CDR3 DNA follows: TGTGCCAGCAGCGTCCGTCCTTCAACTAATGAAAAACTGTTTTTT.